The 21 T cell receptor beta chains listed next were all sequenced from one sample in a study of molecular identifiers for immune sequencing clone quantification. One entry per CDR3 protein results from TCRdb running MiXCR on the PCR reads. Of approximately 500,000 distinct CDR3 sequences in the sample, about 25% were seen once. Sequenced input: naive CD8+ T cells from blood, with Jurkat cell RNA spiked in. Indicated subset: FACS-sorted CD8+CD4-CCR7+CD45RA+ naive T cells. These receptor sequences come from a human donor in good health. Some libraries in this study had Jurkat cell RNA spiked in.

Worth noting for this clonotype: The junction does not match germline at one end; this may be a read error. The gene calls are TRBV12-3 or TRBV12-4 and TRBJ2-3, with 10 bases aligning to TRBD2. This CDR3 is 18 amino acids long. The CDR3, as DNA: TGTGCCAGCAGTTTTATAGCGGGGGGTCTACCTAGCACAAATACACAGTATTTT. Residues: CASSFIAGGLPSTNTQYF.

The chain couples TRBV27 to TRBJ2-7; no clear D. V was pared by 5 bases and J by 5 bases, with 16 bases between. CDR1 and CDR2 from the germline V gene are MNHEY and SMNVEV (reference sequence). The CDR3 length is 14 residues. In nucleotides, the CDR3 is TGTGCCAGCAGTCCAGCCCTGGATGTACACGAGCAGTACTTC. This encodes CASSPALDVHEQYF.

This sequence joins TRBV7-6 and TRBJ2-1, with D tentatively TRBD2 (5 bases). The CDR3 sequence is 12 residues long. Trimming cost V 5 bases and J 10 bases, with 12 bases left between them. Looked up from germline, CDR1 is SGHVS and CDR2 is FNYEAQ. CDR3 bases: TGTGCCAGCAGCCCGGACTCCCCGGAGCAGTTCTTC. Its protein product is CASSPDSPEQFF.

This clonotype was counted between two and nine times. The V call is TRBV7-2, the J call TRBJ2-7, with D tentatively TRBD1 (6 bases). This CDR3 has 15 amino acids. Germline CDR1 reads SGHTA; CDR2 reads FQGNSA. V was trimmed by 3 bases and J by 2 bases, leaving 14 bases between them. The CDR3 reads CASSFWDTTAYEQYF. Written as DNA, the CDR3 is TGTGCCAGCAGCTTCTGGGACACAACCGCCTACGAGCAGTACTTC.

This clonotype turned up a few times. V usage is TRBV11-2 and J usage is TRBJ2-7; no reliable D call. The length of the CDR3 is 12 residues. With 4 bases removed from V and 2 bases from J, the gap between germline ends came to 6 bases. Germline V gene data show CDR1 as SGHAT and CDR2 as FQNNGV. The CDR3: CASSSRTYEQYF. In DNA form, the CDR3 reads TGTGCCAGCAGCTCCCGGACCTACGAGCAGTACTTC. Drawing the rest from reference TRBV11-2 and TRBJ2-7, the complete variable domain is EAGVAQSPRYKIIEKRQSVAFWCNPISGHATLYWYQQILGQGPKLLIQFQNNGVVDDSQLPKDRFSAERLKGVDSTLKIQPAKLEDSAVYLCASSSRTYEQYFGPGTRLTVT.

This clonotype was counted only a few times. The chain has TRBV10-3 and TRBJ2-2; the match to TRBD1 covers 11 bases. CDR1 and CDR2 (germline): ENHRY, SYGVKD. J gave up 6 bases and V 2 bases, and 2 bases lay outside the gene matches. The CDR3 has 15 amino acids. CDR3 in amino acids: CAISEPGQGAGELFF. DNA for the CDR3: TGTGCCATCAGTGAGCCGGGACAGGGGGCCGGGGAGCTGTTTTTT.

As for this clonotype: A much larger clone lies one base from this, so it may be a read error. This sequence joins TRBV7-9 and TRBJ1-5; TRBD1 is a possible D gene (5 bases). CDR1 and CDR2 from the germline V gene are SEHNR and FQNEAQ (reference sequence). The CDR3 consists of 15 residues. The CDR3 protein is CASILGVASNQPQHF. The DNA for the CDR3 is TGTGCCAGCATCTTAGGGGTAGCCAGCAATCAGCCCCAGCATTTT.

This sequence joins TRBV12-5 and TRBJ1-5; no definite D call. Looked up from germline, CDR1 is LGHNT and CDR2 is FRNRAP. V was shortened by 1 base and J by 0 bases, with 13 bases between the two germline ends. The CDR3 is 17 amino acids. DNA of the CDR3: TGTGCTAGTGGTTTGGGGCTAGAGAAATATAGCAATCAGCCCCAGCATTTT. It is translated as CASGLGLEKYSNQPQHF.

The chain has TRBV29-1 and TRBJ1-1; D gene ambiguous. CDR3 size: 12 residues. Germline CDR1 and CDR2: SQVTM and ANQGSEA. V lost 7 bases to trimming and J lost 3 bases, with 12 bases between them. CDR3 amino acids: CSALLSYTEAFF. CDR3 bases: TGCAGCGCCTTATTGTCGTACACTGAAGCTTTCTTT.

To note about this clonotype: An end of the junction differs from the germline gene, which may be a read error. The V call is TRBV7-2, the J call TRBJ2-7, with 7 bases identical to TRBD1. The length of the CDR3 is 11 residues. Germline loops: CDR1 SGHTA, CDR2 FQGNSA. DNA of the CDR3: TGTGCCAGCCACTACTTAGGGGGCCTCGACTTC. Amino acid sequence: CASHYLGGLDF.

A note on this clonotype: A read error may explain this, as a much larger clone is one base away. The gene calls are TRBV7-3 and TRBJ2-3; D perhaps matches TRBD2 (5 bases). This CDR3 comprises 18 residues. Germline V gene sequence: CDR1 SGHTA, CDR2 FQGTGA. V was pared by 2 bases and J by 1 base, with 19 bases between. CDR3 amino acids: CASSLEVWQEDGTDTQYF. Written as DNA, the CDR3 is TGTGCCAGCAGCTTAGAGGTCTGGCAGGAGGATGGCACAGATACGCAGTATTTT.

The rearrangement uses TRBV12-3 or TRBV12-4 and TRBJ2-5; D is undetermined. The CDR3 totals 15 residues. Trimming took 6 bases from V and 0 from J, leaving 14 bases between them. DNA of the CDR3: TGTGCCAGCAGCAGAGACCGAGGATACCAAGAGACCCAGTACTTC. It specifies CASSRDRGYQETQYF.

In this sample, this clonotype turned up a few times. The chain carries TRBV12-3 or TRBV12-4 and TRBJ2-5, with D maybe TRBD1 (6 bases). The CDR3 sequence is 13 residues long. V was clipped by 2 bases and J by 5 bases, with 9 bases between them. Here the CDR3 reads CASSLRGHETQYF. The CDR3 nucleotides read TGTGCCAGCAGTTTAAGGGGACACGAGACCCAGTACTTC.

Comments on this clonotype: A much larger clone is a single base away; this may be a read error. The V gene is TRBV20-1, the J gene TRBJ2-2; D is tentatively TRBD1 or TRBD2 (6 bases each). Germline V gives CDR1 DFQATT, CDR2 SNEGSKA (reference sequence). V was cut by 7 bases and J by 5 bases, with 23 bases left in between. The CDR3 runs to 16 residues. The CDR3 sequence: CSDWVGGHGYTGELFF. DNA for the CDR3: TGCAGTGATTGGGTGGGGGGACATGGATATACCGGGGAGCTGTTTTTT.

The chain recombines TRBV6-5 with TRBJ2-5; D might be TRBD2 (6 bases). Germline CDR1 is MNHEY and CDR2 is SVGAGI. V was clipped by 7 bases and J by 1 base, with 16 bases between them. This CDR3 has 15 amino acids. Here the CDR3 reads CASTTQGLGQETQYF. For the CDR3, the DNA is TGTGCCAGCACCACTCAGGGACTTGGCCAAGAGACCCAGTACTTC.

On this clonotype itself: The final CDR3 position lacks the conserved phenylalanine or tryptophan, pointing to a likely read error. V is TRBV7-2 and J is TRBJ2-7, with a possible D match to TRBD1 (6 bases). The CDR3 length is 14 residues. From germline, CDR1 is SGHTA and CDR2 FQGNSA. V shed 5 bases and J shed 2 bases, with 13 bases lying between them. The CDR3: CASSQYQGPYEQYL. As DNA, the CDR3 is TGTGCCAGCAGCCAATACCAGGGGCCCTACGAGCAGTACCTC.

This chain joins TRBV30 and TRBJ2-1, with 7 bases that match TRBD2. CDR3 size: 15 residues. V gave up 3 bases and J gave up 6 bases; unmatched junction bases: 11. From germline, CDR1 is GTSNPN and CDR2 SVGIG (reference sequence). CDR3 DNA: TGTGCCTGGAGCAAGAGCGGGATCAGGGTCAATGAGCAGTTCTTC. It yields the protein CAWSKSGIRVNEQFF.

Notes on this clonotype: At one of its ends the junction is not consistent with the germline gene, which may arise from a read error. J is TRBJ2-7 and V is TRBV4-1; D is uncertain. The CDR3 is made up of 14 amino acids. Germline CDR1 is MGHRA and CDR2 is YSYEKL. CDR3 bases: TGCGCCAGCAGCCAAGCCGGAATTAACTACGAGCTGTACTTC. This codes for CASSQAGINYELYF.

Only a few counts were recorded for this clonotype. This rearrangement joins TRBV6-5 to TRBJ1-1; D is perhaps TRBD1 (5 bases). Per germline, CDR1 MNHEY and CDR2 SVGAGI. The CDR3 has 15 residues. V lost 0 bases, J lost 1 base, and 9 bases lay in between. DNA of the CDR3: TGTGCCAGCAGTTACTCTTCAGGGTCGAACACTGAAGCTTTCTTT. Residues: CASSYSSGSNTEAFF.

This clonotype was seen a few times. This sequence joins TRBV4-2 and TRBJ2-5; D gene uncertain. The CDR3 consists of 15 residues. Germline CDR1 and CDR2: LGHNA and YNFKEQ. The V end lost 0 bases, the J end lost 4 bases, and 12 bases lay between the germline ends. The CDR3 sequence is CASSQDLWGVETQYF. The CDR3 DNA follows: TGTGCCAGCAGCCAAGATCTGTGGGGTGTAGAGACCCAGTACTTC.

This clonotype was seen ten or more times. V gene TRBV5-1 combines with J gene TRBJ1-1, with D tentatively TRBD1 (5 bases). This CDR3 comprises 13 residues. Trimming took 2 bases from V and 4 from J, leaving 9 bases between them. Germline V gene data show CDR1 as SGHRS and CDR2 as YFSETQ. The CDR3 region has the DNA TGCGCCAGCAGCTTTCCGGGGGGCACTGAAGCTTTCTTT. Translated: CASSFPGGTEAFF.